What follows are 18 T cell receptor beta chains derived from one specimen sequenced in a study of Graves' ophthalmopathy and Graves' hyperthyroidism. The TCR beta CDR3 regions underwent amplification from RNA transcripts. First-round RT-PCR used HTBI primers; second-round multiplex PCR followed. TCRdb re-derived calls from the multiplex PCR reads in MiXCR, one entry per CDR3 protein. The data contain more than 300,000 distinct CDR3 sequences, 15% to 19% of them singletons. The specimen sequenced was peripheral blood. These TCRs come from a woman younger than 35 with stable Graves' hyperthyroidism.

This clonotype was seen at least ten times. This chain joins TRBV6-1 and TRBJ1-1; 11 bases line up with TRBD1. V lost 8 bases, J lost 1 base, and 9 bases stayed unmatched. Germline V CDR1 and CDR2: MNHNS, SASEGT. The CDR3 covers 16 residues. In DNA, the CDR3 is TGTGCCAGCGGGAGAGGACAGGGGGCGAGGAACACTGAAGCTTTCTTT. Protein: CASGRGQGARNTEAFF.

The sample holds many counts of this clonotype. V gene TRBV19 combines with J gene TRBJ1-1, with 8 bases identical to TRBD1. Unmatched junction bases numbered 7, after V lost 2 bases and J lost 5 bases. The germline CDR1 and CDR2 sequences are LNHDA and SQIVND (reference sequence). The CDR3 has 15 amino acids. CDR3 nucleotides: TGTGCCAGTAGTATACCCGGACAGGGAGGAACTGAAGCTTTCTTT. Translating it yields CASSIPGQGGTEAFF.

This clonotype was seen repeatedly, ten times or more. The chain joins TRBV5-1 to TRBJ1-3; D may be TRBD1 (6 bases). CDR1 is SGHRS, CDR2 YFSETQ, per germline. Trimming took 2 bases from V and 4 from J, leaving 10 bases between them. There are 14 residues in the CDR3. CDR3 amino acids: CASSFGQKGNTIYF. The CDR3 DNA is TGCGCCAGCAGCTTTGGACAGAAAGGAAACACCATATATTTT.

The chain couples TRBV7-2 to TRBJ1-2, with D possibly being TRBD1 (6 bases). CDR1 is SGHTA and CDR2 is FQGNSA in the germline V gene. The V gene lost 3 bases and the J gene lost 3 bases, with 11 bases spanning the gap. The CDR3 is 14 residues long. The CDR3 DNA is TGTGCCAGCAGCTTTGGGGGCGGCGACTATGGCTACACCTTC. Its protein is CASSFGGGDYGYTF.

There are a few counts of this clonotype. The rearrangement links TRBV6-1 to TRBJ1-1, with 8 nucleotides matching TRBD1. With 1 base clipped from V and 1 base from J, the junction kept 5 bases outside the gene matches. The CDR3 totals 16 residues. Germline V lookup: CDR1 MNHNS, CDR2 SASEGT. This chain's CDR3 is CASSEEGGQGNTEAFF. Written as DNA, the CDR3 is TGTGCCAGCAGTGAAGAAGGTGGACAGGGGAACACTGAAGCTTTCTTT.

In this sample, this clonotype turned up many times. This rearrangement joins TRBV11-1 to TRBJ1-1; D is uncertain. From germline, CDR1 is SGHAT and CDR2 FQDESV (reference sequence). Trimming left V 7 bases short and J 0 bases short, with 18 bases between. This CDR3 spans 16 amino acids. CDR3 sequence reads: CASTWAQASLNTEAFF. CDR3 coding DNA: TGTGCCAGCACCTGGGCTCAGGCCAGCCTGAACACTGAAGCTTTCTTT.

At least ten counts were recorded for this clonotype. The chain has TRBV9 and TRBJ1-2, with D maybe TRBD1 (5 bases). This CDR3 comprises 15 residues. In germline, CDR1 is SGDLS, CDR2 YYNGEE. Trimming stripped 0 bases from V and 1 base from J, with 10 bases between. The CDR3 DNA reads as TGTGCCAGCAGCGTAGAGAGGGGCAGTAACTATGGCTACACCTTC. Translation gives CASSVERGSNYGYTF.

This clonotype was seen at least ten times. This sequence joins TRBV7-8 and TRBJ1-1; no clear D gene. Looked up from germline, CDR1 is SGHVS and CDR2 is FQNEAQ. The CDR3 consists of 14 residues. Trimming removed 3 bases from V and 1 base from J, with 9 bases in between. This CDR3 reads CASSFRAQNTEAFF. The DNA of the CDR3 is TGTGCCAGCAGCTTCCGGGCTCAGAACACTGAAGCTTTCTTT. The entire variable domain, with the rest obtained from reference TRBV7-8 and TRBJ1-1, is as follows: GAGVSQSPRYKVAKRGQDVALRCDPISGHVSLFWYQQALGQGPEFLTYFQNEAQLDKSGLPSDRFFAERPEGSVSTLKIQRTQQEDSAVYLCASSFRAQNTEAFFGQGTRLTVV.

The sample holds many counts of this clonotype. The CDR3 DNA follows: TGTGCCAGCAGCCTAAAGGCTGGTAGGGAGACCCAGTACTTC. Translated, it gives CASSLKAGRETQYF. This rearrangement joins TRBV3-1 to TRBJ2-5; no reliable D call. The CDR3 contains 14 residues. V lost 4 bases, J lost 5 bases, and 14 bases lay in between. The V gene's germline CDR1 is LGHDT and CDR2 YNNKEL (reference sequence).

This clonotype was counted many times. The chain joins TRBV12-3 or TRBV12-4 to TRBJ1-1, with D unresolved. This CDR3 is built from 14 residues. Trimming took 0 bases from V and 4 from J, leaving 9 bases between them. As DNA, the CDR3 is TGTGCCAGCAGTTTAGCCTCACGTGGCACTGAAGCTTTCTTT. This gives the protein CASSLASRGTEAFF.

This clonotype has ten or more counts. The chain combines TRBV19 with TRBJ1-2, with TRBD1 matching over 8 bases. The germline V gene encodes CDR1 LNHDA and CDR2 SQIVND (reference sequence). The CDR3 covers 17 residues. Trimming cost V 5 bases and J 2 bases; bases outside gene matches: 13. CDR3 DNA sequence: TGTGCCAGTAGTCAACTGGCCGGGACAGGTTTCAACTATGGCTACACCTTC. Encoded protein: CASSQLAGTGFNYGYTF.

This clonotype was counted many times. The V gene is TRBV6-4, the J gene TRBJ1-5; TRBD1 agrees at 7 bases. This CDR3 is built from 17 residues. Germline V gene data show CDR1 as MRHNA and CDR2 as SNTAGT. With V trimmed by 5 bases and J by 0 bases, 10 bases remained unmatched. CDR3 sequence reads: CASSPGTVLSSNQPQHF. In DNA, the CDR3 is TGTGCCAGCAGTCCCGGGACAGTACTTTCTAGCAATCAGCCCCAGCATTTT.

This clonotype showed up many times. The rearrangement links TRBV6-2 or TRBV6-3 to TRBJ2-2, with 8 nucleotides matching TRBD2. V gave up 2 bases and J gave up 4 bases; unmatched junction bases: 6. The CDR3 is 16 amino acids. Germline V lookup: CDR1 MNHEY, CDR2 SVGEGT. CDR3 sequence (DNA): TGTGCCAGCAGTTACCCGGTAGCGGGGCGCACCGGGGAGCTGTTTTTT. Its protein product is CASSYPVAGRTGELFF.

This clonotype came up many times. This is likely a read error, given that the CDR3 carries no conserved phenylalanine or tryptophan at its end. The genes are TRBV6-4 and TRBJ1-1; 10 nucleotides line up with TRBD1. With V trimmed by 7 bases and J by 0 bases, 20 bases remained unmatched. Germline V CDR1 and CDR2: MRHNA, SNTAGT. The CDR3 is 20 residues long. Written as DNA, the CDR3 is TGTGCCAGCACCGCACAGTGGGACAGGGGAGTCGTGAGCCTGAACACTGAAGCTTTCTCT. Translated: CASTAQWDRGVVSLNTEAFS.

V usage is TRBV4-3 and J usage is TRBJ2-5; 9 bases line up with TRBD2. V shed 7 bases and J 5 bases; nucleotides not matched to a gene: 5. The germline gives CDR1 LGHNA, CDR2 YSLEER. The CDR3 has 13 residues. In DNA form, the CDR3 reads TGCGCCAGCACCCTAGCGGGGTGGGAGACCCAGTACTTC. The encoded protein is CASTLAGWETQYF.

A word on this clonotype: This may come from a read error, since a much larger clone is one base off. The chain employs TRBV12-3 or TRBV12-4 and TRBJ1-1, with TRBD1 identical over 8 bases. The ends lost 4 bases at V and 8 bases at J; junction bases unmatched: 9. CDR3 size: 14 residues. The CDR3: CASSSGQGWVEAFF. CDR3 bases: TGTGCCAGCAGTTCCGGACAGGGCTGGGTAGAAGCTTTCTTT.

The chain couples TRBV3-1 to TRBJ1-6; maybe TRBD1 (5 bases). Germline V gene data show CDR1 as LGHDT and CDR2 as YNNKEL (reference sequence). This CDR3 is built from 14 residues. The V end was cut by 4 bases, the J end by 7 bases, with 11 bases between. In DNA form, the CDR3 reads TGTGCCAGCAGCCCCCTAGGGGTAAATTCACCCCTCCACTTT. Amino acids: CASSPLGVNSPLHF. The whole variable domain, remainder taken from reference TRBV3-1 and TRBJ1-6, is DTAVSQTPKYLVTQMGNDKSIKCEQNLGHDTMYWYKQDSKKFLKIMFSYNNKELIINETVPNRFSPKSPDKAHLNLHINSLELGDSAVYFCASSPLGVNSPLHFGNGTRLTVT.

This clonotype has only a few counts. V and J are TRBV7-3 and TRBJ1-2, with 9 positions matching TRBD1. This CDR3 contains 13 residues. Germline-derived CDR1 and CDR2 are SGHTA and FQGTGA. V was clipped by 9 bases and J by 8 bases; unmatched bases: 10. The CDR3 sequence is CASAKDRGIGYTF. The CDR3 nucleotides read TGTGCCAGTGCTAAAGACAGGGGGATAGGCTACACCTTC.